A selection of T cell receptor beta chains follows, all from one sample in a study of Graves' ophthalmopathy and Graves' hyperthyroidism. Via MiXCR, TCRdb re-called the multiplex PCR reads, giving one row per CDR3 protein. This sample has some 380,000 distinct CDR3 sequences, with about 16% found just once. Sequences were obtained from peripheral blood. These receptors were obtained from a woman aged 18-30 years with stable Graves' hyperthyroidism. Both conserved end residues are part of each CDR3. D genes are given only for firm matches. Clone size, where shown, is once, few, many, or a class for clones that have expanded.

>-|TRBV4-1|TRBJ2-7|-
TGCGCCAGCAGCCAAGGGAGCAGATCCTCCTACGAGCAGTACTTC
CASSQGSRSSYEQYF
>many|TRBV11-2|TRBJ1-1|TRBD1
TGTGCCAGCAGCTCCTACAGGGGTAGCACTGAAGCTTTCTTT
CASSSYRGSTEAFF
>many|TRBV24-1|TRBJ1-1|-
TGTGCCACCAGTGATTTTTTCACCCCGGGACACAACCGCGGGGACACTGAAGCTTTCTTT
CATSDFFTPGHNRGDTEAFF
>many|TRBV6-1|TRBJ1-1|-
TGTGCCAGCAGTCCAGGGCCCACTGAAGCTTTCTTT
CASSPGPTEAFF
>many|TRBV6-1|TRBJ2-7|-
TGTGCCAGCGGCCCAGAGCAGTACTTC
CASGPEQYF
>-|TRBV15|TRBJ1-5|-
TGTGCCACCAGCAGAGTGGAGGGCTGGTCAGATAGCAATCAGCCCCAGCATTTT
CATSRVEGWSDSNQPQHF
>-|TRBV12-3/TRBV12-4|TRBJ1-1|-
TGTGCCAGCAGTACTGCTACTGAAGCTTTCTTT
CASSTATEAFF
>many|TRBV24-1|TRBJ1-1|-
TGTGCCACCAGTGATGGGACCCCCTGGTCTGAAGCTTTCTTT
CATSDGTPWSEAFF
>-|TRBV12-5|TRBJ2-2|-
TGTGCTAGTGGCTCCCCGGGACGCCCTGGGGAGCTGTTTTTT
CASGSPGRPGELFF
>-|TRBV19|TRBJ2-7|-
TGTGCCTGGAGTGCCCCGGGACCATCCTACGAGCAGTACTTC
CAWSAPGPSYEQYF
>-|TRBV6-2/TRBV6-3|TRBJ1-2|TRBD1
TGTGCCAGCAGTCTCCGGGCTCCCGGACAGGGGCCCAACTATGGCTACACCTTC
CASSLRAPGQGPNYGYTF
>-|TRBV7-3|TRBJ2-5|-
TGTGCCAGCAGCTTTGGGGGGGGGCCGGAGACCCAGTACTTC
CASSFGGGPETQYF
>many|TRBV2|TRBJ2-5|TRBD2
TGTGCCAGCAGTGAAGCGCGGCTAGCGGGGGGGCTGGGAGAGACCCAGTACTTC
CASSEARLAGGLGETQYF
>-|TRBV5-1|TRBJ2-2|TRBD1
TGCGCCAGCAGCCAGGACAGGGGGAACACCGGGGAGCTGTTTTTT
CASSQDRGNTGELFF
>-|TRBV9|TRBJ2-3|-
TGTGCCAGCAGCGTAGTTGCGGGGACCCTACTTGATACGCAGTATTTT
CASSVVAGTLLDTQYF
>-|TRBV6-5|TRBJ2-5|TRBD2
TGTGCCAGCAGTTACACCCATAGGCCCGCGGGAGGGACCCAGTACTTC
CASSYTHRPAGGTQYF
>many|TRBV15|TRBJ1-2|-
TGTGCCACCAGCCCGGGGGGGTTAGGGGGCTACACCTTC
CATSPGGLGGYTF
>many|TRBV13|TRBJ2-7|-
TGTGCCAGCAGCCTCACTAGGAGCTCCTACGAGCAGTACTTC
CASSLTRSSYEQYF
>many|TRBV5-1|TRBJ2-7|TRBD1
TGCGCCAGCAGCTCCCGGGACAGGGACGAGCAGTACTTC
CASSSRDRDEQYF
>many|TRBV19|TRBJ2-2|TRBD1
TGTGCCAGTAGTATCGACGGACAGGGAAGGGGGGAGCTGTTTTTT
CASSIDGQGRGELFF
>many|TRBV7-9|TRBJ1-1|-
TGTGCCAGCAGCTACCGACAGGCAGACACTGAAGCTTTCTTT
CASSYRQADTEAFF
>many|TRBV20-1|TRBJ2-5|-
TGCAGTGCTTCGACAGAAGAGACCCAGTACTTC
CSASTEETQYF
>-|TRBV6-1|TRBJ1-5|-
TGTGCCAGCAGTGAAGTGGAACAGGAATATAGCAATCAGCCCCAGCATTTT
CASSEVEQEYSNQPQHF
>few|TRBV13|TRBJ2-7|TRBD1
TGTGCCAGCAGCTTAGGTGGGACAGGGGTATCCTACGAGCAGTACTTC
CASSLGGTGVSYEQYF
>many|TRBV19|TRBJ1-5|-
TGTGCCAGTAGTAACACCCGGGTACCTTCCCTTGGCAATCAGCCCCAGCATTTT
CASSNTRVPSLGNQPQHF
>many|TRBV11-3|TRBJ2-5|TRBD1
TGTGCCAGCAGCTTAGATGGACAGGGCAATCAAGAGACCCAGTACTTC
CASSLDGQGNQETQYF
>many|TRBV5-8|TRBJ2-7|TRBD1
TGTGCCAGCAGCTCCGGGACAGGGTACGACGAGCAGTACTTC
CASSSGTGYDEQYF
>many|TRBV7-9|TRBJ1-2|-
TGTGCCAGCAGCCCGGTTAACTATGGCTACACCTTC
CASSPVNYGYTF
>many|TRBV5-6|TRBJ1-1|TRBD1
TGTGCCAGCAGCCCTCCCCCCAGGGGGCTATCGGGCACTGAAGCTTTCTTT
CASSPPPRGLSGTEAFF
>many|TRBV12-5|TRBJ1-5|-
TGTGCTAGTGGTTTGTGGCAGGGATATCAGCCCCAGCATTTT
CASGLWQGYQPQHF
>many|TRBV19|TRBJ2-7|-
TGTGCCAGTAGTACGGGACTGACCTTCTACGAGCAGTACTTC
CASSTGLTFYEQYF
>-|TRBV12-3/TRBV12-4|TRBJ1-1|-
TGTGCCAGCAGAAGCCTCGGGGGCACTGAAGCTTTCTTT
CASRSLGGTEAFF
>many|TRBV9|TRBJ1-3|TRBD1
TGTGCCAGCAGCGCACAGGGGACTGGAAACACCATATATTTT
CASSAQGTGNTIYF
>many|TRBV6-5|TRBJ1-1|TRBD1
TGTGCCAGCAGTCCGCTTCGACAGGGCAGGAACACTGAAGCTTTCTTT
CASSPLRQGRNTEAFF
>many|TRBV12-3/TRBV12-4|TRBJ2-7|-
TGTGCCAGCAGTTTAACGGACGGCTACGAGCAGTACTTC
CASSLTDGYEQYF
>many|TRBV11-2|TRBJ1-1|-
TGTGCCAGCAGCTTAGAAATGGGAACGGGTGCCAAAGCTTTCTTT
CASSLEMGTGAKAFF
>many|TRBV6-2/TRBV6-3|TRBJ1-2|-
TGTGCCAGCAGTTACGAAGGGTTGAGTGGCTACACCTTC
CASSYEGLSGYTF
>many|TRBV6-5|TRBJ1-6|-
TGTGCCAGCAGTTGGACAGCTACCTATAATTCACCCCTCCACTTT
CASSWTATYNSPLHF
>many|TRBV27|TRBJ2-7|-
TGTGCCAGCAGCCCATACAGGGTTCGGTACGAGCAGTACTTC
CASSPYRVRYEQYF
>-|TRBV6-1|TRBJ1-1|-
TGTGCCAGCAGTGAAGCAAAAGGTGGGGCTGAAGCTTTCTTT
CASSEAKGGAEAFF
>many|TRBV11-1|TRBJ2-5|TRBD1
TGTGCCAGCAGTCCCAACAGGGGAGAGACCCAGTACTTC
CASSPNRGETQYF
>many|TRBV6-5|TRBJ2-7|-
TGTGCCAGCAGTTACGGGGGGAGGGGACACCACGAGCAGTACTTC
CASSYGGRGHHEQYF
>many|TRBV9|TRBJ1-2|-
TGTGCCAGCAGCAGGGGGGACATCGCTGTTAATGGCTACACCTTC
CASSRGDIAVNGYTF
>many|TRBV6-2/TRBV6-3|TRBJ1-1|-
TGTGCCAGCAGTTTGGGCAGGGAGGGGAACACTGAAGCTTTCTTT
CASSLGREGNTEAFF
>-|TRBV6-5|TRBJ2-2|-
TGTGCCAGCAGTTACGGCACGGACGCCACCGGGGAGCTGTTTTTT
CASSYGTDATGELFF
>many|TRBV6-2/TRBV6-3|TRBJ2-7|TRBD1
TGTGCCAGCACCCCTCCCCCGGACAGGGGGCTGAACGAGCAGTACTTC
CASTPPPDRGLNEQYF
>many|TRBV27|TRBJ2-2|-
TGTGCCAGCAGTTTATCGAGGGTAACCGGGGAGCTGTTTTTT
CASSLSRVTGELFF
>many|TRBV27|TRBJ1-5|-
TGTGCCAGCAGTCCCCTAAACAGGAGGGGCAATCAGCCCCAGCATTTT
CASSPLNRRGNQPQHF
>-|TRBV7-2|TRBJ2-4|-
TGTGCCAGCAGCTCAGGCCCCGAGGCGCGGACCATTCAGTACTTC
CASSSGPEARTIQYF
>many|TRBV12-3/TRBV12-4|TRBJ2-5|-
TGTGCCAGCAGTTCTGGCAGGGCGCAAGAGACCCAGTACTTC
CASSSGRAQETQYF
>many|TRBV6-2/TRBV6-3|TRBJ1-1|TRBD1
TGTGCCAGCAATAGGGACAGGGTGACTGAAGCTTTCTTT
CASNRDRVTEAFF
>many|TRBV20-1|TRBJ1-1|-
TGCAGTGCTGGGATGGGGCAGGCAGCATGGGAAGCTTTCTTT
CSAGMGQAAWEAFF